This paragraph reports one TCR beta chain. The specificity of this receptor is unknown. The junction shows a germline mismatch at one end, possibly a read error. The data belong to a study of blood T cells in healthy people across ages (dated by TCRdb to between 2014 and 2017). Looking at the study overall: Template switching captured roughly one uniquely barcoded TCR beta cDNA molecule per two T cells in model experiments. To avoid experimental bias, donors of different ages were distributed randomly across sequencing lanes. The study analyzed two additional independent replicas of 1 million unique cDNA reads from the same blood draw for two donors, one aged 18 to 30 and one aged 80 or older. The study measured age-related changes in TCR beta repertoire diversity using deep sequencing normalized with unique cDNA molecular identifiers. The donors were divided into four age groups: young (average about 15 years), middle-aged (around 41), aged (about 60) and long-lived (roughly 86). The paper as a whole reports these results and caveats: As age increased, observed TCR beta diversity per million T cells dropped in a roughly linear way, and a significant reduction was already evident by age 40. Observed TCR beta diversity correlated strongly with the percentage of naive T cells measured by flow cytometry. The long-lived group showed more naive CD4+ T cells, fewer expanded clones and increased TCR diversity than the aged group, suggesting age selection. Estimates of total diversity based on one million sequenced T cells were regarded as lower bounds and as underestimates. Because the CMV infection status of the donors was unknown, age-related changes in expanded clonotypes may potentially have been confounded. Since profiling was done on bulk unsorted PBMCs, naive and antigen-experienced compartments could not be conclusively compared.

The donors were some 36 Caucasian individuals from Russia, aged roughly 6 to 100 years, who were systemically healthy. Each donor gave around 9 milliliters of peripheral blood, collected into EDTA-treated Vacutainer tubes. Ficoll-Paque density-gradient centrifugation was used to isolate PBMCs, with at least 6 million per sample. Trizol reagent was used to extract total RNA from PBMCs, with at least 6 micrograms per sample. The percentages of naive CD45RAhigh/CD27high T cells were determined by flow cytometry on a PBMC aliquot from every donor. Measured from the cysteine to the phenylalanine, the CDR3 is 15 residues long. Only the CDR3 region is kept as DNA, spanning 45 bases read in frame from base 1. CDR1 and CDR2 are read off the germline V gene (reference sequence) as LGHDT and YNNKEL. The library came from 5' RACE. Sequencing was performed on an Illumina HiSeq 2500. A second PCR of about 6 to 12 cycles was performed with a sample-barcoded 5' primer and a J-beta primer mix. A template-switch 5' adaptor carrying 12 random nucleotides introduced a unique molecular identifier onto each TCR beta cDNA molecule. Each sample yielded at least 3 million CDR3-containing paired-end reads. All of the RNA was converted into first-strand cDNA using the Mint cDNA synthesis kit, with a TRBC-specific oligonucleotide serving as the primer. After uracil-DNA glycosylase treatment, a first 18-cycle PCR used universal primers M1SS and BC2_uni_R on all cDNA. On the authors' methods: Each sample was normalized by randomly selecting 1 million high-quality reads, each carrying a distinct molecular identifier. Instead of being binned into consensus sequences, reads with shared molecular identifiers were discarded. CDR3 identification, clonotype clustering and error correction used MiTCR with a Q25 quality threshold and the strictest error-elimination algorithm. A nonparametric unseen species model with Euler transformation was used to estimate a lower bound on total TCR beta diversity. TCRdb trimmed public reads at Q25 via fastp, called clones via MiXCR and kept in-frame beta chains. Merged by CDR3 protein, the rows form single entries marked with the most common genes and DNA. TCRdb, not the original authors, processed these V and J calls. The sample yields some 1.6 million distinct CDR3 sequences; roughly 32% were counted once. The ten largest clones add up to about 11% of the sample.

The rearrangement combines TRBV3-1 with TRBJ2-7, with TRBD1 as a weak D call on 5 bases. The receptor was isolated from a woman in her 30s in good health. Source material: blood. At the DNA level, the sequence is TGTGCCAGCAGCCAAGCCCAGGGAACGGAATACGAGCGGTACTTC. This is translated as CASSQAQGTEYERYF.